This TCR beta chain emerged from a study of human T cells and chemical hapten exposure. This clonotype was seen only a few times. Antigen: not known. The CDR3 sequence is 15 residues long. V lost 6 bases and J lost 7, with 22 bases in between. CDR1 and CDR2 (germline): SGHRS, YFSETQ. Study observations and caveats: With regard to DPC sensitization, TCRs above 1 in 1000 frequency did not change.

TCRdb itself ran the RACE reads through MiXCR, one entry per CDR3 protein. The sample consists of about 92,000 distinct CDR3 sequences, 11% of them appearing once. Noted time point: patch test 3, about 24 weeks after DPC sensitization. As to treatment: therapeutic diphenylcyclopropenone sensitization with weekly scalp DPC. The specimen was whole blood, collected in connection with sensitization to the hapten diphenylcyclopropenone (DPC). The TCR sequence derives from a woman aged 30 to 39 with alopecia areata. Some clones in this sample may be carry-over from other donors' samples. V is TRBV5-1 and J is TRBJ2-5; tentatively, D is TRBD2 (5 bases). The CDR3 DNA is TGCGCCAGCAAGACCCGCGAGGGCCCGTATGTGACCCAGTACTTC. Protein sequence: CASKTREGPYVTQYF.